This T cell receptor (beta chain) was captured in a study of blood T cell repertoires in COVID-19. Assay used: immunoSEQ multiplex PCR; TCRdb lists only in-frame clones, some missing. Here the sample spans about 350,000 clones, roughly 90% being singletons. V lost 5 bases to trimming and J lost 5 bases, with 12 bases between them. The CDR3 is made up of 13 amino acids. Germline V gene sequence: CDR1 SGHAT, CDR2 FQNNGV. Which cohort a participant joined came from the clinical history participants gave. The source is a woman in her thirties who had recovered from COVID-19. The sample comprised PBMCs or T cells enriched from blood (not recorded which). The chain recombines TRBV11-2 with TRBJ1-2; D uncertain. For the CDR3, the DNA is TGTGCCAGCAGCCAGCCGGGGAGGTATGGCTACACCTTC. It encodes CASSQPGRYGYTF.